The T cell receptor (beta chain) described here comes from a study of blood T cell repertoires in COVID-19. Study as a whole: Both acute and convalescent COVID-19 samples were obtained from the United States, Italy and Spain. Sources were T cells, B-cell-depleted T cells, or PBMCs; the material itself was cDNA or gDNA.

In the original processing: Reference gene primer amplification in the assay estimated nucleated cell counts. The method was immunoSEQ multiplex PCR; TCRdb's version includes in-frame clones alone and lacks a portion of them. The V and J calls and clone size are taken from that table; D and trimming were inferred from the DNA. In the table there are about 46,000 clones, about 90% of which are singletons. J was trimmed by 8 bases and V by 5 bases; bases with no gene match: 8. The CDR3 runs to 14 residues. Germline V CDR1 and CDR2: SGHVS, FQNEAQ. The source of this sequence is a human donor with active COVID-19. The donor label of this sample is uncertain. This chain connects TRBV7-8 to TRBJ1-4; 7 bases fit TRBD1. Material for sequencing was peripheral blood. Here the CDR3 DNA reads TGTGCCAGCAGCCAGGGGGTGTCGAGGGAAAAACTGTTTTTT. Translated: CASSQGVSREKLFF. The complete variable domain, with remaining parts taken from reference TRBV7-8 and TRBJ1-4, reads GAGVSQSPRYKVAKRGQDVALRCDPISGHVSLFWYQQALGQGPEFLTYFQNEAQLDKSGLPSDRFFAERPEGSVSTLKIQRTQQEDSAVYLCASSQGVSREKLFFGSGTQLSVL.